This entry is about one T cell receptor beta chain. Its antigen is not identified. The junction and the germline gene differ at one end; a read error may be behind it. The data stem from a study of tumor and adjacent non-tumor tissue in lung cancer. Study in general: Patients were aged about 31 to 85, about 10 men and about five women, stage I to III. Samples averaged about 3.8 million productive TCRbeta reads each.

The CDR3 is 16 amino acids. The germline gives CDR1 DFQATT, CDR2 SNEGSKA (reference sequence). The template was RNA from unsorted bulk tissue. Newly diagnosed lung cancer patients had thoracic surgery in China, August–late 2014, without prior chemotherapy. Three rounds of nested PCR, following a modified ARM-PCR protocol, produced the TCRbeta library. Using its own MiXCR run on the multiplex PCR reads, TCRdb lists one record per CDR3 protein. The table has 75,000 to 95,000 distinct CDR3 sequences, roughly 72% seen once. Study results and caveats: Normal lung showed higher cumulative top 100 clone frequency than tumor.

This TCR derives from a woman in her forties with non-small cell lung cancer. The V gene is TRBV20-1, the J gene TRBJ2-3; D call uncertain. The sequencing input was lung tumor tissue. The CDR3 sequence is CSARDRLEINIDTQYF. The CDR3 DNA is TGCAGTGCAAGAGATCGGCTGGAAATAAACATAGATACGCAGTATTTT.